This TCR beta chain was captured in a study of blood T cell repertoires in COVID-19. The table came from immunoSEQ multiplex PCR; TCRdb's copy has only in-frame clones and leaves some out. The repertoire holds about 380,000 clones, with 88% as singletons. V was pared by 3 bases and J by 6 bases, with 11 bases between. Germline V gene lookup returns CDR1 MNHEY and CDR2 SMNVEV (reference sequence). This CDR3 is 14 amino acids long. Sequencing was performed on PBMCs or T cells enriched from blood (not recorded which). The rearrangement uses TRBV27 and TRBJ1-4; D is uncertain. This clonotype originated in a woman aged 18 to 35 who had recovered from COVID-19. The CDR3 DNA sequence: TGTGCCAGCAGTTTCTCGGAGGGTTATGAAAAACTGTTTTTT. Its protein product is CASSFSEGYEKLFF.